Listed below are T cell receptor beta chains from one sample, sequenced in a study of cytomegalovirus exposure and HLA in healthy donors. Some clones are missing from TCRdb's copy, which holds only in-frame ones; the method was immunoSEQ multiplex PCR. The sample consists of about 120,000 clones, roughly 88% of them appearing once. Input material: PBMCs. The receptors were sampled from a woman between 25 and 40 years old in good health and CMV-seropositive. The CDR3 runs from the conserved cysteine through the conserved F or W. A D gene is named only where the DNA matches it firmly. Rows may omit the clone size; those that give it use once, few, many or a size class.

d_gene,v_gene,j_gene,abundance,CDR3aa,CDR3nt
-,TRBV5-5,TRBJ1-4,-,CASSLEIATNEKLFF,TGTGCCAGCAGCTTAGAGATCGCAACTAATGAAAAACTGTTTTTT
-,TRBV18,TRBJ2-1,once,CASSPGLEGEQFF,TGTGCCAGCTCACCGGGCCTCGAGGGAGAGCAGTTCTTC
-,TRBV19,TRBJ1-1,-,CASSPLRANTEAFF,TGTGCCAGTAGTCCCCTCAGGGCCAACACTGAAGCTTTCTTT
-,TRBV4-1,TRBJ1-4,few,CASSQAFATNEKLFF,TGCGCCAGCAGCCAAGCCTTTGCAACTAATGAAAAACTGTTTTTT
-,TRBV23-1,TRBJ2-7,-,CASSHAQGSHEQYF,TGCGCCAGCAGTCACGCCCAGGGGTCCCACGAGCAGTACTTC
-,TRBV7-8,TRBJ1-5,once,CASSSTVDSLYQPQHF,TGTGCCAGCAGCTCCACTGTGGACAGTCTCTATCAGCCCCAGCATTTT
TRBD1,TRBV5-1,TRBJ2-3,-,CASSSGTGSTDTQYF,TGCGCCAGCAGCTCCGGGACAGGAAGCACAGATACGCAGTATTTT
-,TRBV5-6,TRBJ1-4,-,CASSLTGATNEKLFF,TGTGCCAGCAGCTTGACCGGGGCAACTAATGAAAAACTGTTTTTT
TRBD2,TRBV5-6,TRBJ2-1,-,CASSLERGGRYNEQFF,TGTGCCAGCAGCTTGGAAAGGGGCGGGAGGTACAATGAGCAGTTCTTC
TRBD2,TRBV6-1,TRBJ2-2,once,CASSVDGTSGMSNTGELFF,TGTGCCAGCAGTGTTGACGGGACTAGCGGGATGTCGAACACCGGGGAGCTGTTTTTT
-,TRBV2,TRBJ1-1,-,CASSSDMNTEAFF,TGTGCCAGCAGTTCTGACATGAACACTGAAGCTTTCTTT
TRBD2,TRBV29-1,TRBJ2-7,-,CSVIRLAGNSYEQYF,TGCAGCGTTATAAGACTAGCAGGGAACTCCTACGAGCAGTACTTC
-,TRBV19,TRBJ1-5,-,CASNGGAISNQPQHF,TGTGCCAGTAACGGTGGGGCGATTAGCAATCAGCCCCAGCATTTT
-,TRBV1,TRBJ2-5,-,CTSSHRTSGIGRETQYF,TGCACCAGCAGCCATAGGACTAGCGGGATTGGGAGGGAGACCCAGTACTTC
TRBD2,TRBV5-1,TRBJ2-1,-,CASSLEGGRAYNEQFF,TGCGCCAGCAGCTTGGAGGGCGGGAGGGCTTACAATGAGCAGTTCTTC
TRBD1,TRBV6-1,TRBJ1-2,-,CASRIDRDTIFGYTF,TGTGCCAGCAGAATAGACAGGGACACAATCTTTGGCTACACCTTC
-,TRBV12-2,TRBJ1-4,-,CASRSGPKGFVEKLFF,TGTGCAAGTCGATCTGGACCGAAGGGGTTTGTTGAAAAACTGTTTTTT
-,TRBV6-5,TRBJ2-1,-,CASSYSRQRGEQFF,TGTGCCAGCAGTTACTCAAGACAAAGGGGTGAGCAGTTCTTC
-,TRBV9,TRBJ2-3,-,CASSARWAARTDTQYF,TGTGCCAGCAGCGCAAGGTGGGCAGCCAGGACAGATACGCAGTATTTT
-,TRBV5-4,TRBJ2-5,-,CAFRSGNQETQYF,TGTGCGTTTAGGTCCGGGAACCAAGAGACCCAGTACTTC
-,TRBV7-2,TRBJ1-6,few,CASSPGGNSPLHF,TGTGCCAGCAGCCCCGGGGGGAATTCACCCCTCCACTTT
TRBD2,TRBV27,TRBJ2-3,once,CASSLPTSGCTDTQYF,TGTGCCAGCAGTTTACCAACTAGCGGCTGCACAGATACGCAGTATTTT
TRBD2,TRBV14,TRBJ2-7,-,CASSPRLAGVGEQYF,TGTGCCAGCAGCCCAAGGCTAGCGGGAGTAGGAGAGCAGTACTTC
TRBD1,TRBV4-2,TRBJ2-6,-,CASSRETGGSGANVLTF,TGTGCCAGCAGCCGTGAGACAGGGGGCTCTGGGGCCAACGTCCTGACTTTC
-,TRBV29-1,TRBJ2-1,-,CSVLNSVQDNEQFF,TGCAGCGTCCTCAACAGTGTCCAGGACAATGAGCAGTTCTTC
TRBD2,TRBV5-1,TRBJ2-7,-,CASSSGLAGPSRHEQYF,TGCGCCAGCAGCTCGGGACTAGCGGGGCCCAGCAGACACGAGCAGTACTTC
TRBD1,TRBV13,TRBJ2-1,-,CASSYWTGGSNEQFF,TGTGCCAGCAGCTACTGGACAGGGGGGAGCAATGAGCAGTTCTTC
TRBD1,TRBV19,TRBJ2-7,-,CASSSQGVSYEQYF,TGTGCCAGTAGTTCCCAGGGGGTCTCCTACGAGCAGTACTTC
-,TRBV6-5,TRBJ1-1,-,CASSYNPQLEAFF,TGTGCCAGCAGTTATAATCCCCAACTTGAAGCTTTCTTT
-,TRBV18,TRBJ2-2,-,CASSPTSDTGELFF,TGTGCCAGCTCACCAACTAGTGACACCGGGGAGCTGTTTTTT
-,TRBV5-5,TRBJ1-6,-,CASSLGASFLHF,TGTGCCAGCAGCTTGGGAGCCTCCTTCCTCCACTTT
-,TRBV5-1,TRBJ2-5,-,CASSLAPEGTQYF,TGCGCCAGCAGCTTGGCCCCTGAGGGGACCCAGTACTTC
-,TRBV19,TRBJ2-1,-,CASSIRRGDEQFF,TGTGCCAGTAGTATACGGCGGGGCGATGAGCAGTTCTTC
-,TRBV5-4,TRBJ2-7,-,CASSPSTGSEQYF,TGTGCCAGCAGCCCGTCAACAGGGAGCGAGCAGTACTTC
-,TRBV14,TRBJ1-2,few,CASSPAGYGYTF,TGTGCCAGCAGCCCGGCGGGGTATGGCTACACCTTC
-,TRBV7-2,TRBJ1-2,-,CASSVNRARSISGYTF,TGTGCCAGCAGCGTAAACAGGGCCCGGTCAATAAGTGGCTACACCTTC
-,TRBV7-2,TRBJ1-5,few,CASSIQGNQPQHF,TGTGCCAGCAGCATACAGGGTAATCAGCCCCAGCATTTT
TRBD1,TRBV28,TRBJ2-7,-,CASRPGDRSKPYEQYF,TGTGCCAGCAGGCCGGGGGACAGGTCGAAACCCTACGAGCAGTACTTC
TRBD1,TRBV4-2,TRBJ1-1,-,CASRLRQGPNTEAFF,TGTGCCAGCAGACTTCGACAGGGACCAAACACTGAAGCTTTCTTT
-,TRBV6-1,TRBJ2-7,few,CASSPSTDSYEQYF,TGTGCCAGCAGTCCGTCGACAGACTCCTACGAGCAGTACTTC
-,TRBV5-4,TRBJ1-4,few,CASSLSPARGRSEKLFF,TGTGCCAGCAGCTTATCCCCGGCGCGGGGGCGGTCTGAAAAACTGTTTTTT
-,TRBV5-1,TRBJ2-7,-,CASSADRYSYEQYF,TGCGCCAGCAGCGCGGACAGATACTCCTACGAGCAGTACTTC
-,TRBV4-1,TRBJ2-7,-,CASSQGDVSGLRAYEQYF,TGCGCCAGCAGCCAAGGGGATGTGAGCGGCCTGCGAGCCTACGAGCAGTACTTC
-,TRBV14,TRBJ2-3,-,CASSQPRHTDTQYF,TGTGCCAGCAGCCAACCAAGACACACAGATACGCAGTATTTT
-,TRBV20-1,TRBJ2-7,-,CSALTSLEQYF,TGCAGTGCTCTGACAAGTCTCGAGCAGTACTTC
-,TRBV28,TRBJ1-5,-,CASRSLKAGYSNQPQHF,TGTGCCAGCAGGAGCTTGAAGGCAGGGTATAGCAATCAGCCCCAGCATTTT
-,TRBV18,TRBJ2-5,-,CASSPMRGTGGPEETQYF,TGTGCCAGCTCACCAATGAGGGGGACGGGTGGGCCCGAAGAGACCCAGTACTTC
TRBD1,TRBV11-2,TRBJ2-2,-,CASRYPRGSKNTGELFF,TGTGCCAGCAGATATCCCAGGGGGAGTAAGAACACCGGGGAGCTGTTTTTT
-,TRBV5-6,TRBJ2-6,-,CASSLAGGRDGANVLTF,TGTGCCAGCAGCTTGGCCGGGGGGCGGGATGGGGCCAACGTCCTGACTTTC
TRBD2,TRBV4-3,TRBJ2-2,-,CASSQLAGGYTGELFF,TGCGCCAGCAGCCAATTAGCGGGAGGGTACACCGGGGAGCTGTTTTTT
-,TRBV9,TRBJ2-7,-,CASSPRGTGVGEQYF,TGTGCCAGCAGCCCCCGTGGGACTGGAGTCGGCGAGCAGTACTTC
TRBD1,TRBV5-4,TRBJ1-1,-,CASSLNRQGYTEAFF,TGTGCCAGCAGCTTGAACCGACAGGGGTACACTGAAGCTTTCTTT
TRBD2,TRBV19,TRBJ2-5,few,CATSGLATYTGETQYF,TGTGCCACATCTGGACTAGCGACTTACACGGGGGAGACCCAGTACTTC
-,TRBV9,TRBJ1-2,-,CASSAAGSYGYTF,TGTGCCAGCAGCGCCGCGGGATCCTATGGCTACACCTTC
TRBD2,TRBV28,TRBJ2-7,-,CASSPSSGGVPYEQYF,TGTGCCAGCAGTCCAAGTAGCGGGGGGGTCCCCTACGAGCAGTACTTC
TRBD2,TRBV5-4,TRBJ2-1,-,CASSPGLAGPSFF,TGTGCCAGCAGCCCTGGACTAGCGGGGCCCTCGTTCTTC
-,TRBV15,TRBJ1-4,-,CATSVQVGGREKLFF,TGTGCCACCAGCGTCCAAGTCGGGGGGCGGGAAAAACTGTTTTTT
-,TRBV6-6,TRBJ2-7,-,CASSPGLYSYEQYF,TGTGCCAGCAGCCCCGGACTCTATTCCTACGAGCAGTACTTC
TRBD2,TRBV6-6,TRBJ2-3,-,CASSSAGGEGTQYF,TGTGCCAGCAGTTCCGCGGGGGGGGAGGGGACGCAGTATTTT